This TCR beta chain was identified in a study of blood T cell repertoires in COVID-19 (dated by TCRdb to 2019 to 2021). Describing the broader study: The collaborator samples originated in the United States, Italy and Spain and spanned the acute and convalescent phases of COVID-19. The material from the prospective study consisted of cDNA or gDNA derived from T cells, B-cell-depleted T cells, or PBMCs. Deeply sampled blood TCRbeta repertoires from subjects exposed to, actively infected with, or recovered from COVID-19 were included in the dataset. The repertoires were made available in a free public database intended to serve as a resource for research on the immune response to SARS-CoV-2. Samples came from the ongoing ImmuneRACE study (first 160 participants) plus 1,254 subjects from 6 global collaborators. The sample metadata nearly always contained a de-identified subject ID, COVID-19 status, age in years and sex. Where available, HLA class I and class II types were taken from metadata supplied by the sample provider and were not determined by assay-based typing. On the study overall, not on this receptor specifically: How much clinical and demographic metadata was included differed by source and by participant, and the metadata was provided uncurated.

Each collaborating institution followed its own protocols to collect whole blood in K2EDTA tubes. For TCRbeta analysis, collaborator samples were shipped as frozen whole blood, as isolated PBMCs, or as DNA extracted from either sample type. Turning to this clone: This receptor's antigen is unknown. Per-base quality was not reported, and no clone a single base away is much larger than it.

TCRbeta CDR3 regions were amplified from genomic DNA using the immunoSEQ Assay, a bias-controlled multiplex PCR. The study's processing was this. The number of nucleated cells in each sample was estimated from the amplification of reference gene primers within the assay. To quantify the absolute abundance of each unique TCRbeta CDR3 rearrangement, sequence reads were collapsed and filtered. For each sample, productive Simpson clonality was calculated as the square root of Simpson's diversity index across productive rearrangements. In its TCRdb copy, this immuneACCESS table keeps in-frame sequences only and misses some clones. Where compared with another copy, unresolved V genes explain less than half of these, and the others have no known cause. V, J and clone size are those of that table, while D and trimming were read from the DNA. Recorded for this sample are 95,000 to 130,000 clones; about nine tenths of them occurred a single time. Jointly, the top ten make up 1.8% of the sample.

The CDR1 and CDR2 encoded by the germline V gene (reference sequence) are LNHNV and YYDKDF. V and J are trimmed by 0 bases and 4 bases, and the gene matches miss 2 bases of the junction. Counted from cysteine to phenylalanine, this CDR3 has 15 amino acids. The read is trimmed to its CDR3 DNA, 45 bases read in frame from base 1. The V gene is TRBV15 and the J gene is TRBJ2-4; the central 8 bases match TRBD1. This TCR derives from a human donor with active COVID-19. The donor label of this sample is uncertain. Sequenced input: peripheral blood. The DNA reads TGTGCCACCAGCAGAGACGGGACAGGAAAAAACATTCAGTACTTC. It encodes CATSRDGTGKNIQYF.